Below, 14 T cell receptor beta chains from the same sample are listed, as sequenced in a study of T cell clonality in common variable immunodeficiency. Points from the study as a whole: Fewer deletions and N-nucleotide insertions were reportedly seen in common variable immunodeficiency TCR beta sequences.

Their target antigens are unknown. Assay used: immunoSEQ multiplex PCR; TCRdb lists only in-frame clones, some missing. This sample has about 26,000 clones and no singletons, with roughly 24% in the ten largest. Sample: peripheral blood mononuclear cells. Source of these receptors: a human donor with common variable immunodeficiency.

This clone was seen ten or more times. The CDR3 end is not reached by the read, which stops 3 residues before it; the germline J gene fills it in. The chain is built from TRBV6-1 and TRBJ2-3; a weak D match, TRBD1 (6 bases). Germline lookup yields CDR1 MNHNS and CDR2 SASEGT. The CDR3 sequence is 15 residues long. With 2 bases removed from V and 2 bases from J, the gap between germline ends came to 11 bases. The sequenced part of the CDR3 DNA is TGTGCCAGCAGTGAACAGGGGCGGTTCACAGATACG. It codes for CASSEQGRFTDT. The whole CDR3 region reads CASSEQGRFTDTQYF.

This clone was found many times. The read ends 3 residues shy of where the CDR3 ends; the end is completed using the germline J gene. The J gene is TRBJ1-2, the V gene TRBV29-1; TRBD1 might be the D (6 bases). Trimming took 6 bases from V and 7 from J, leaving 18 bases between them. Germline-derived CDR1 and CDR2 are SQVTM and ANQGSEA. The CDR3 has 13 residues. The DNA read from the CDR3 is TGCAGCGTGGGGGACACCGTGACCCGTGGC. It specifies CSVGDTVTRG. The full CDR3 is CSVGDTVTRGYTF.

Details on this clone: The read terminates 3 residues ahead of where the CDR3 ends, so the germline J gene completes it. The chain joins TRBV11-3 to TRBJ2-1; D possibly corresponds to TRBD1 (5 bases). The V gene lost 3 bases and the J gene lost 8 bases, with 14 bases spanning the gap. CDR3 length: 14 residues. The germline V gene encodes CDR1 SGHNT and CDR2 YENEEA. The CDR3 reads CASSFRPGRDEQFF. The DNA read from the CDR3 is TGTGCCAGCAGCTTTCGTCCAGGGCGCGATGAG.

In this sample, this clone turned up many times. The CDR3 DNA, read in part, is TGTGCCAGCAGCCTTAGCACAGATACG. This sequence encodes CASSLSTDT. The entire CDR3 is CASSLSTDTQYF. The gene calls are TRBV13 and TRBJ2-3, with no clear D. Coverage ceases 3 residues before the CDR3 finishes, and the germline J gene fills in the end. The germline V gene has CDR1 PRHDT and CDR2 FYEKMQ (reference sequence). Trimming removed 5 bases at V and 0 bases at J, with 3 bases between. The CDR3 length is 12 residues.

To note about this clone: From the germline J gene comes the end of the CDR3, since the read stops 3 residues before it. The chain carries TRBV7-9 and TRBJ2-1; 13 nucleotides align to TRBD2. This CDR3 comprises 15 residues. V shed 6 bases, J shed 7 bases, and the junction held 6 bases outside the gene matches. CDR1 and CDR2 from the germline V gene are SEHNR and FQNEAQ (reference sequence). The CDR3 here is CASSLRLAGGNEQFF. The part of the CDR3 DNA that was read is TGTGCCAGCAGTTTAAGACTAGCGGGGGGAAATGAG.

The part of the CDR3 DNA that was read is TGTGCCAGCAGGACAGGGGGCAATTCCTACGAG. It yields the protein CASRTGGNSYE. The whole CDR3 is CASRTGGNSYEQYF. The gene calls are TRBV2 and TRBJ2-7, with TRBD1 matching 10 bases. The DNA ends 3 residues before the CDR3 does, and the rest of the CDR3 is filled in from the germline J gene. V shed 6 bases, J shed 1 base, and the junction held 3 bases outside the gene matches. CDR1 is SNHLY, CDR2 FYNNEI, per germline. This CDR3 spans 14 amino acids.

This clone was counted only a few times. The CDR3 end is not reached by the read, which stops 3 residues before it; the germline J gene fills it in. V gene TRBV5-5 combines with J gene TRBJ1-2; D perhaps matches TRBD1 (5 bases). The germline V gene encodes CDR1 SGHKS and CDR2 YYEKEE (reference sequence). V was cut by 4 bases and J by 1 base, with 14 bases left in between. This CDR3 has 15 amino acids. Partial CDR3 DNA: TGTGCCAGCAGCCCGGAATGGAGGGGTAACTATGGC. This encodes CASSPEWRGNYG. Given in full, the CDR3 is CASSPEWRGNYGYTF.

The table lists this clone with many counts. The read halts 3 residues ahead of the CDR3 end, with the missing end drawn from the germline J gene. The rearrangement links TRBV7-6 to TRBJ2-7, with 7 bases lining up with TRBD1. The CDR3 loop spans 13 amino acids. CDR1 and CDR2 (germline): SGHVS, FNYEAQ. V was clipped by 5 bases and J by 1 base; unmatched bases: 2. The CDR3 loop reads CASSMTGSYEQYF. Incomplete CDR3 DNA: TGTGCCAGCAGCATGACAGGGTCCTACGAG.

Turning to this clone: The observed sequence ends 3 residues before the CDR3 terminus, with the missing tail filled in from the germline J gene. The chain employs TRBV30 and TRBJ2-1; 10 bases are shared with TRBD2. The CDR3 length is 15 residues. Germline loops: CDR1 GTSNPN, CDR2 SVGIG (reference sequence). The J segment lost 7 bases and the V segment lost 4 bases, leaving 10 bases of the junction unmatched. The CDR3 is CAWTGLARLSNEQFF. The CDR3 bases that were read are TGTGCCTGGACGGGACTAGCGAGGCTCAGTAATGAG.

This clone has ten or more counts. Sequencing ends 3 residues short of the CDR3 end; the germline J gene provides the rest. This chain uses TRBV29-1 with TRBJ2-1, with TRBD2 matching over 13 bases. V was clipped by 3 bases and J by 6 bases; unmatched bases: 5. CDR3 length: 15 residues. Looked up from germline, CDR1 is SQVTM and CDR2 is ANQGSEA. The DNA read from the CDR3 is TGCAGCGTTGAGAGGGGACTAGCGGGGCGCAATGAG. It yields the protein CSVERGLAGRNE. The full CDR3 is CSVERGLAGRNEQFF.

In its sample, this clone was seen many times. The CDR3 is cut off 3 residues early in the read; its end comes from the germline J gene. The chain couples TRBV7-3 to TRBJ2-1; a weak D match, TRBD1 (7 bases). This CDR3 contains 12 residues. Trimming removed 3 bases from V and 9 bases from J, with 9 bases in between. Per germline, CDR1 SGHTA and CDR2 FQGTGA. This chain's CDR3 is CASSFQGGEQFF. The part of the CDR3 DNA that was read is TGTGCCAGCAGCTTCCAGGGGGGTGAG.

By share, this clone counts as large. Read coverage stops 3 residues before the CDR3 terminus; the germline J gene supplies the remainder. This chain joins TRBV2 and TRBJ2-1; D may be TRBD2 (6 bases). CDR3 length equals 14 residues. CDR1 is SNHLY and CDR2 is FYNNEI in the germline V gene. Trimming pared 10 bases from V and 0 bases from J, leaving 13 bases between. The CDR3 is CAIQAGSSYNEQFF. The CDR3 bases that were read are TGTGCCATCCAGGCGGGATCCTCCTACAATGAG.

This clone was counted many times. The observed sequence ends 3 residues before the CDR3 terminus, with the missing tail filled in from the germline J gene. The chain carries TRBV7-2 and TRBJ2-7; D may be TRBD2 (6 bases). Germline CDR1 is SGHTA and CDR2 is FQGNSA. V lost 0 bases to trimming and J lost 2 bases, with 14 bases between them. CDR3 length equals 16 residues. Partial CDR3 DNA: TGTGCCAGCAGCTTAGCCACCCTGGGACTTACCTACGAG. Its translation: CASSLATLGLTYE. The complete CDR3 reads CASSLATLGLTYEQYF.

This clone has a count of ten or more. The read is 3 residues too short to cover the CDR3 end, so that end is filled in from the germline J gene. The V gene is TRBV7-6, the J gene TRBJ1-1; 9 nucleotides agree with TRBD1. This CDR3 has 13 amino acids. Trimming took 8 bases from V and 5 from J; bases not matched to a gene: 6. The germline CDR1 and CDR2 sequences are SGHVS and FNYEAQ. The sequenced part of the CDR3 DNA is TGTGCCAGCGCCTCAGGACAGGGGACTGAA. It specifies CASASGQGTE. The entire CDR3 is CASASGQGTEAFF.